This TCR beta chain was found in a study of blood T cell repertoires in COVID-19. Study-wide context: The United States, Italy and Spain provided the acute and convalescent COVID-19 samples.

Assay used: immunoSEQ multiplex PCR; TCRdb lists only in-frame clones, some missing. The sample holds approximately 90,000 clones, about four fifths seen once. This CDR3 contains 14 residues. Trimming stripped 2 bases from V and 4 bases from J, with 11 bases between. Germline loops: CDR1 SEHNR, CDR2 FQNEAQ (reference sequence). Sequenced sample: peripheral blood. The rearrangement links TRBV7-9 to TRBJ1-2; D may be TRBD1 (5 bases). The clonotype originates from an older man with COVID-19, enrolled during active disease. The CDR3 nucleotides read TGTGCCAGCAGCTTACTAGGGGCCACCTATGGCTACACCTTC. It yields the protein CASSLLGATYGYTF.